This T cell receptor beta chain was documented in a study of blood T cell repertoires in COVID-19. Study summary: The analysed material was cDNA or gDNA that came from T cells, B-cell-depleted T cells, or PBMCs.

Assay: immunoSEQ multiplex PCR; the TCRdb copy retains only in-frame clones and omits some. The top ten hold 10% of the sample, which has more than 300,000 clones, 70% to 90% seen once. This CDR3 is built from 16 residues. Trimming stripped 4 bases from V and 0 bases from J, with 14 bases between. CDR1 SGHTA and CDR2 FQGNSA come from the germline V gene. The chain recombines TRBV7-2 with TRBJ2-3; no reliable D call. This clonotype originated in a woman younger than 45 with COVID-19, enrolled during active disease. The sample consisted of peripheral blood. CDR3 protein: CASSSSLAASTDTQYF. The CDR3 DNA reads as TGTGCCAGCAGCTCCAGTTTAGCAGCTAGCACAGATACGCAGTATTTT.